The 27 T cell receptor beta chains below were found in one sample sequenced in a study of Tregs in tolerant kidney transplant recipients. The method was immunoSEQ multiplex PCR; TCRdb's version includes in-frame clones alone and lacks a portion of them. The table lists roughly 80,000 clones, 98% of them singletons. The material was CD4+ T cells from blood, obtained before the transplant. The receptors originated from a human donor who received a combined kidney and bone marrow transplant.

The chain employs TRBV7-2 and TRBJ2-1, with TRBD2 matching 7 bases. Unmatched junction bases numbered 11, after V lost 1 base and J lost 8 bases. CDR1 and CDR2 (germline): SGHTA, FQGNSA. The CDR3 runs 16 residues. The CDR3 region has the DNA TGTGCCAGCAGCTTAGGATTGGTAGCGGGTGGTTATGAGCAGTTCTTC. This translates into CASSLGLVAGGYEQFF.

This chain links TRBV10-3 with TRBJ2-1, with 9 bases aligning to TRBD2. J lost 4 bases, V lost 6 bases, and 4 bases had no gene match. CDR1 and CDR2 (germline): ENHRY, SYGVKD. The CDR3 runs to 14 residues. As DNA, the CDR3 is TGTGCCATCAGCGGGACTAGCCTTTACAATGAGCAGTTCTTC. Translating gives CAISGTSLYNEQFF.

The rearrangement links TRBV7-3 to TRBJ1-6, with a possible D match to TRBD1 (5 bases). The germline V and J ends were trimmed by 2 bases and 8 bases, with 10 bases remaining between them. The CDR3 extends over 14 amino acids. Germline-derived CDR1 and CDR2 are SGHTA and FQGTGA. CDR3 in DNA: TGTGCCAGCAGCTTAGGACAAGGGGATTCACCCCTCCACTTT. As protein: CASSLGQGDSPLHF. Full variable domain (remainder filled in from reference TRBV7-3 and TRBJ1-6): GAGVSQTPSNKVTEKGKYVELRCDPISGHTALYWYRQSLGQGPEFLIYFQGTGAADDSGLPNDRFFAVRPEGSVSTLKIQRTERGDSAVYLCASSLGQGDSPLHFGNGTRLTVT.

The genes are TRBV5-1 and TRBJ2-1; 10 bases line up with TRBD1. Germline assignment: CDR1 SGHRS and CDR2 YFSETQ. V lost 4 bases to trimming and J lost 9 bases; unmatched junction nucleotides: 13. CDR3 length equals 16 residues. The CDR3 loop reads CASSLMPGQGFGEQFF. DNA of the CDR3: TGCGCCAGCAGCCTCATGCCGGGACAGGGGTTCGGTGAGCAGTTCTTC.

The CDR3 bases are TGTGCCAGCAGCCTATCTAGCGTGGAGACCCAGTACTTC. It is translated as CASSLSSVETQYF. The chain uses TRBV7-3 and TRBJ2-5, with D perhaps TRBD2 (6 bases). This CDR3 contains 13 residues. Trimming stripped 5 bases from V and 5 bases from J, with 12 bases between. CDR1 is SGHTA and CDR2 is FQGTGA in the germline V gene. The full variable domain, completed using reference TRBV7-3 and TRBJ2-5, is GAGVSQTPSNKVTEKGKYVELRCDPISGHTALYWYRQSLGQGPEFLIYFQGTGAADDSGLPNDRFFAVRPEGSVSTLKIQRTERGDSAVYLCASSLSSVETQYFGPGTRLLVL.

The rearrangement joins TRBV9 to TRBJ2-3; a possible D gene is TRBD2 (6 bases). V was shortened by 0 bases and J by 2 bases, with 13 bases between the two germline ends. The length of the CDR3 is 16 residues. Germline CDR1 reads SGDLS; CDR2 reads YYNGEE. The CDR3 region is CASSVEGRLLTDTQYF. The CDR3 DNA reads TGTGCCAGCAGCGTAGAGGGGAGGCTTCTCACAGATACGCAGTATTTT.

The rearrangement joins TRBV10-3 to TRBJ2-3, with 7 bases identical to TRBD2. V lost 10 bases and J lost 3; bases outside the gene matches: 13. This CDR3 comprises 15 residues. Germline CDR1 ENHRY, CDR2 SYGVKD. The CDR3, as DNA: TGTGCCACCGGGCGGGAGAGGGTGACTACAGATACGCAGTATTTT. This translates into CATGRERVTTDTQYF.

The rearrangement joins TRBV2 to TRBJ2-7, with 7 bases matching TRBD2. Germline lookup yields CDR1 SNHLY and CDR2 FYNNEI. The CDR3 loop spans 12 amino acids. V was clipped by 4 bases and J by 6 bases; unmatched bases: 3. As DNA, the CDR3 is TGTGCCAGCAGTGTGGGGGAGGGCGAGCAGTACTTC. Translation gives CASSVGEGEQYF.

The genes are TRBV6-1 and TRBJ1-5, with a possible D match to TRBD1 (5 bases). This CDR3 is built from 14 residues. Germline V gives CDR1 MNHNS, CDR2 SASEGT. V was clipped by 7 bases and J by 4 bases, with 14 bases between them. The CDR3 DNA sequence: TGTGCCAGCACCGAAATACAGGAGAATCAGCCCCAGCATTTT. The encoded protein is CASTEIQENQPQHF.

The chain has TRBV7-2 and TRBJ2-3; D is ambiguous. The germline V gene encodes CDR1 SGHTA and CDR2 FQGNSA. V dropped 0 bases and J dropped 10 bases, with 11 bases sitting between them. The CDR3 is made up of 13 amino acids. For the CDR3, the DNA is TGTGCCAGCAGCTTAGCCACACGCGAGGCGCAGTATTTT. As protein: CASSLATREAQYF.

V usage is TRBV5-1 and J usage is TRBJ1-4; 12 positions agree with TRBD1. Looked up from germline, CDR1 is SGHRS and CDR2 is YFSETQ. Trimming took 4 bases from V and 10 from J; bases not matched to a gene: 5. The CDR3 length is 14 residues. The CDR3 is CASSLGQGARKLFF. CDR3 sequence (DNA): TGCGCCAGCAGCCTGGGACAGGGGGCGCGAAAACTGTTTTTT.

The chain uses TRBV7-5 and TRBJ1-2. TRBV7-5 is a pseudogene. CDR3 length: 11 amino acids. The CDR3 here is CVRSLEAGYTF. DNA for the CDR3: TGTGTCAGAAGCTTAGAAGCTGGCTACACCTTC.

This clone was picked up one time. The chain recombines TRBV29-1 with TRBJ1-1; 7 bases are shared with TRBD1. The CDR3 loop spans 16 amino acids. V lost 6 bases to trimming and J lost 0 bases; unmatched junction nucleotides: 13. The germline V gene has CDR1 SQVTM and CDR2 ANQGSEA. The DNA for the CDR3 is TGCAGCGTCGCCTTTTCTGGGACAGTTATGAACACTGAAGCTTTCTTT. It translates to CSVAFSGTVMNTEAFF.

The rearrangement joins TRBV5-4 to TRBJ1-6, with 7 nucleotides matching TRBD1. Germline V gene data show CDR1 as SGHNT and CDR2 as YYREEE (reference sequence). Trimming took 2 bases from V and 10 from J; bases not matched to a gene: 12. The CDR3 loop spans 16 amino acids. CDR3 nucleotides: TGTGCCAGCAGCTTTGGGGCAGGGGGAAGATACTCACCCCTCCACTTT. It is translated as CASSFGAGGRYSPLHF.

J is TRBJ2-1 and V is TRBV7-3, with a possible D match to TRBD2 (6 bases). Trimming removed 1 base at V and 5 bases at J, with 9 bases between. CDR3 length equals 14 residues. Germline CDR1 is SGHTA and CDR2 is FQGTGA. Written as DNA, the CDR3 is TGTGCCAGCAGCTTAAGCGGGATCAACAATGAGCAGTTCTTC. This gives the protein CASSLSGINNEQFF.

This chain joins TRBV28 and TRBJ2-3; D is ambiguous. V lost 5 bases and J 1 base, leaving 4 bases between the germline ends. The CDR3 extends over 12 amino acids. CDR1 is MDHEN, CDR2 SYDVKM, per germline. The CDR3 loop is CASSTGTDTQYF. The DNA of the CDR3 is TGTGCCAGCAGTACTGGCACAGATACGCAGTATTTT.

The rearrangement links TRBV2 to TRBJ1-1; D gene unclear. The V gene lost 1 base and the J gene lost 7 bases, with 7 bases spanning the gap. The germline V gene has CDR1 SNHLY and CDR2 FYNNEI. This CDR3 has 12 amino acids. The CDR3 nucleotides are TGTGCCAGCAGTGAAGAGTTACATGAAGCTTTCTTT. Protein product: CASSEELHEAFF.

The V and J genes are TRBV5-4 and TRBJ2-3; 10 bases map to TRBD2. The CDR3 has 16 residues. Trimming took 5 bases from V and 1 from J; bases not matched to a gene: 7. The germline V gene encodes CDR1 SGHNT and CDR2 YYREEE (reference sequence). The CDR3 region has the DNA TGTGCCAGCAGTCGTCTAGCGGGAGAAGGCACAGATACGCAGTATTTT. It translates to CASSRLAGEGTDTQYF.

The genes are TRBV5-6 and TRBJ2-5; 7 bases map to TRBD2. With 4 bases clipped from V and 4 bases from J, the junction kept 7 bases outside the gene matches. The CDR3 has 14 residues. Germline values: CDR1 SGHDT, CDR2 YYEEEE. This chain's CDR3 is CASSNGGVRETQYF. CDR3 sequence (DNA): TGTGCCAGCAGCAATGGGGGGGTTCGAGAGACCCAGTACTTC.

This chain links TRBV5-1 with TRBJ2-1; 7 bases are a match to TRBD2. With V trimmed by 3 bases and J by 9 bases, 6 bases remained unmatched. This CDR3 has 13 amino acids. Germline-derived CDR1 and CDR2 are SGHRS and YFSETQ. The CDR3 sequence is CASSSGLVFEQFF. CDR3 sequence (DNA): TGCGCCAGCAGCTCCGGACTAGTATTTGAGCAGTTCTTC.

V gene TRBV7-2 combines with J gene TRBJ1-4; TRBD1 matches 8 bases. Germline lookup yields CDR1 SGHTA and CDR2 FQGNSA. CDR3 size: 14 residues. Trimming took 4 bases from V and 8 from J; bases not matched to a gene: 6. The DNA of the CDR3 is TGTGCCAGCAGCTCCCCAGGGGGCAAAGAAAAACTGTTTTTT. As protein: CASSSPGGKEKLFF.

V is TRBV5-1 and J is TRBJ1-1; tentative D call: TRBD1 (5 bases). The germline V gene encodes CDR1 SGHRS and CDR2 YFSETQ. The length of the CDR3 is 14 residues. Deletions cut 3 bases from V and 6 bases from J, with 15 bases between. The DNA of the CDR3 is TGCGCCAGCAGCTCCCAGGGAGGAAGCGCTGAAGCTTTCTTT. Amino acids: CASSSQGGSAEAFF.

The genes are TRBV9 and TRBJ2-1; TRBD2 matches at 10 bases. Per the germline V gene, CDR1 is SGDLS and CDR2 is YYNGEE. V shed 4 bases and J 6 bases; nucleotides not matched to a gene: 10. The length of the CDR3 is 16 residues. The CDR3 here is CASSNKRGGLTNEQFF. CDR3 nucleotide sequence: TGTGCCAGCAGCAATAAGCGGGGGGGCTTGACCAATGAGCAGTTCTTC.

The V gene is TRBV5-6, the J gene TRBJ2-3; weak D call: TRBD2 (7 bases). CDR1 SGHDT and CDR2 YYEEEE come from the germline V gene. The V end was cut by 2 bases, the J end by 4 bases, with 14 bases between. The CDR3 is made up of 15 amino acids. For the CDR3, the DNA is TGTGCCAGCAGCTTAGGGGGGGGCCTCGCAGATACGCAGTATTTT. Amino acids: CASSLGGGLADTQYF.

This chain uses TRBV7-2 with TRBJ2-5, with 7 bases fitting TRBD2. The V gene end was trimmed by 5 bases and the J gene end by 5 bases; junction bases not matched to a gene: 5. The germline CDR1 and CDR2 sequences are SGHTA and FQGNSA. CDR3 size: 13 residues. CDR3 in amino acids: CASSPSGAETQYF. The CDR3 DNA follows: TGTGCCAGCAGCCCTAGCGGCGCGGAGACCCAGTACTTC.

This rearrangement joins TRBV29-1 to TRBJ2-1; D may be TRBD2 (7 bases). The CDR3 extends over 15 amino acids. Germline values: CDR1 SQVTM, CDR2 ANQGSEA. Trimming removed 3 bases from V and 4 bases from J, with 16 bases in between. The CDR3 DNA reads as TGCAGCGTTGATCATGGGGGGGCCGAGTACAATGAGCAGTTCTTC. It specifies CSVDHGGAEYNEQFF.

The rearrangement joins TRBV11-2 to TRBJ2-7; possibly TRBD1 for D (5 bases). The CDR3 is 14 amino acids. Germline V gene sequence: CDR1 SGHAT, CDR2 FQNNGV. V lost 5 bases, J lost 3 bases, and 14 bases lay in between. The CDR3 DNA follows: TGTGCCAGCAGCCCAACTATGGGGCTCTACGAGCAGTACTTC. Encoded protein: CASSPTMGLYEQYF.